This TCR beta chain was profiled in a study of shared clonotypes between healthy human individuals. Repertoires were generated with immunoSEQ multiplex PCR, while TCRdb's copy carries only in-frame clones and drops some. The table lists about 1.5 million clones, 95% to 99% of them singletons, with about 0.42% in the top ten. The germline V and J ends were trimmed by 8 bases and 5 bases, with 21 bases remaining between them. The germline V gene encodes CDR1 LNHDA and CDR2 SQIVND (reference sequence). CDR3 length equals 15 residues. The J gene is TRBJ2-5, the V gene TRBV19, with D possibly being TRBD1 or TRBD2 (5 bases each). Sequencing was done on a sample of naive CD4+ T cells sorted from blood. Subset in this sample: CD45RA+ positively selected. The receptor was derived from a man aged 25 to 45 in good health. The CDR3 bases are TGTGCCAGTCGTCCCGACAGAAGAGGGACGGAGACCCAGTACTTC. Protein: CASRPDRRGTETQYF.